A single sample is the source of the 5 T cell receptor beta chains below, sequenced in a study of T cell repertoires in cytomegalovirus infection. TCRdb ran MiXCR on the reads and lists one entry per CDR3 protein. The table includes some 900,000 distinct CDR3 sequences, approximately 29% detected once. Their antigens remain unidentified. The material was cultured CD8+ T cells from PBMCs, obtained from culture after CMV antigen stimulation. The receptors stem from a human donor in good health (CMV status not recorded). Some clones in this sample may be carry-over from other donors' samples.

This clonotype was counted only a few times. The chain is built from TRBV7-9 and TRBJ1-2, with unresolved D. Between the trimmed V and J ends, which lost 0 bases and 8 bases, there was a span of 19 bases. The CDR3 has 16 residues. CDR1 is SEHNR and CDR2 is FQNEAQ in the germline V gene (reference sequence). CDR3 protein: CASSLAVAAAVEGYTF. CDR3 nucleotides: TGTGCCAGCAGCTTAGCGGTCGCCGCCGCCGTGGAGGGCTACACCTTC.

Worth noting for this clonotype: Sequence at one end of the junction differs from germline and may be a read error. The CDR3 region has the DNA TGTGCCAGCAGCTCCGGAATAGCGGGGCCTTACCAAGTGACCCAGTACTTC. It is translated as CASSSGIAGPYQVTQYF. The chain couples TRBV11-1 to TRBJ2-5; 8 bases match TRBD2. The CDR3 loop spans 17 amino acids. Germline V gives CDR1 SGHAT, CDR2 FQDESV (reference sequence).

A few counts support this clonotype. This rearrangement joins TRBV6-1 to TRBJ2-1, with D maybe TRBD2 (6 bases). The V gene's germline CDR1 is MNHNS and CDR2 SASEGT. This CDR3 is built from 15 residues. V gave up 11 bases and J gave up 1 base, with 18 bases separating them. CDR3 amino acids: CASRPGTDSYNEQFF. The CDR3 DNA is TGTGCCTCACGGCCGGGGACTGATTCCTACAATGAGCAGTTCTTC.

This chain connects TRBV20-1 to TRBJ1-2; 10 bases are shared with TRBD1. The ends lost 3 bases at V and 4 bases at J; junction bases unmatched: 14. The CDR3 is 17 residues long. Germline V CDR1 and CDR2: DFQATT, SNEGSKA (reference sequence). CDR3 sequence reads: CSASFRDRGPGFYGYTF. For the CDR3, the DNA is TGCAGTGCTAGCTTCCGGGACAGGGGACCCGGGTTCTATGGCTACACCTTC.

CDR3 protein: CASSYSVGPGGNNEQFF. DNA for the CDR3: TGTGCCAGCAGTTACTCGGTTGGGCCCGGGGGAAACAATGAGCAGTTCTTC. The genes are TRBV6-6 and TRBJ2-1; the D gene is possibly TRBD2 (6 bases). With 0 bases removed from V and 5 bases from J, the gap between germline ends came to 17 bases. Germline V gene sequence: CDR1 MNHNY, CDR2 SVGAGI (reference sequence). There are 17 residues in the CDR3.